This TCR beta chain appears in the sequencing data of a study of cytomegalovirus exposure and HLA in healthy donors. Study-wide points: In a later analysis, several top co-occurrence clusters appeared linked to parvovirus B19, influenza, CMV and Epstein-Barr virus.

Each donor was healthy, and each was a bone marrow donor. Primers included in the PCR were 60 Vbeta and 13 Jbeta primers. Libraries were prepared by immunoSEQ multiplex PCR; TCRdb keeps only in-frame clonotypes and omits some of them. The top ten clones hold 1.4% of a sample with roughly 43,000 clones, approximately 75% of them seen once. Germline loops: CDR1 LGHNA, CDR2 YSLEER. Deletions cut 2 bases from V and 2 bases from J, with 16 bases between. CDR3 length: 16 residues. Turning to this clone: Its specificity is not known.

The sequence came from a man under 40 in good health and CMV-seronegative. The chain employs TRBV4-3 and TRBJ2-7, with D unresolved. Sequences were obtained from PBMCs. The CDR3 loop is CASSQRHLGVPYEQYF. CDR3 DNA sequence: TGCGCCAGCAGCCAACGGCACCTTGGAGTCCCCTACGAGCAGTACTTC.